These 3 T cell receptor beta chains were sequenced from one sample in a study of blood T cell repertoires in COVID-19. The assay was immunoSEQ multiplex PCR, and TCRdb's table has in-frame clones only and misses some. The sample has about 270,000 clones, about nine tenths seen once. Sequencing was carried out using PBMCs or T cells enriched from blood (not recorded which). The origin of the receptors is a woman in her thirties or forties with acute COVID-19.

The V call is TRBV18, the J call TRBJ1-2; 7 bases are shared with TRBD1. This CDR3 has 14 residues. Per the germline V gene, CDR1 is KGHSH and CDR2 is LQKENI. J lost 2 bases, V lost 2 bases, and 2 bases had no gene match. DNA for the CDR3: TGTGCCAGCTCACCAACAGGGGAGAACTATGGCTACACCTTC. This sequence encodes CASSPTGENYGYTF.

The V and J genes are TRBV24-1 and TRBJ1-1; 10 positions match TRBD1. V lost 4 bases to trimming and J lost 8 bases; unmatched junction nucleotides: 3. The CDR3 has 13 amino acids. Germline V lookup: CDR1 KGHDR, CDR2 SFDVKD. CDR3 sequence reads: CATSDAGQGEAFF. The CDR3 DNA is TGTGCCACCAGTGACGCGGGACAGGGGGAAGCTTTCTTT.

The chain employs TRBV5-4 and TRBJ1-1; D is possibly TRBD1 (5 bases). The V end was cut by 0 bases, the J end by 1 base, with 13 bases between. The CDR3 has 16 residues. Germline values: CDR1 SGHNT, CDR2 YYREEE (reference sequence). This CDR3 is CASSLASQQANTEAFF. CDR3 nucleotides: TGTGCCAGCAGCTTGGCTTCCCAACAGGCGAACACTGAAGCTTTCTTT.